This T cell receptor beta chain was retrieved from a study of PD-1 blockade in mismatch repair-deficient tumors. The study's findings and limits: After pembrolizumab, tumor-resident clones rose rapidly, then generally contracted before radiologic responses.

Points on this clone: The antigen is undetermined.

Measured with immunoSEQ multiplex PCR; TCRdb has only the in-frame clones, and not every one. The sample consists of about 68,000 clones, more than 75% of them appearing once. Per the germline V gene, CDR1 is MDHEN and CDR2 is SYDVKM. The CDR3 sequence is 12 residues long. The germline V and J ends were trimmed by 8 bases and 0 bases, with 6 bases remaining between them. Three pembrolizumab responders had their TCRs sequenced. The TCR originated in an adult with mismatch repair-deficient cancer. The input for sequencing was peripheral blood, taken 2 weeks after starting pembrolizumab. This chain uses TRBV28 with TRBJ2-3; no reliable D call. Here the CDR3 DNA reads TGTGCCAGCGAGGCCAGCACAGATACGCAGTATTTT. Its protein product is CASEASTDTQYF.